Shown below are 17 T cell receptor beta chains from a single sample sequenced in a study of shared clonotypes between healthy human individuals. Profiling relied on immunoSEQ multiplex PCR, and the TCRdb table lists in-frame clones only, not all of them. In the table there are some 2.4 million clones, over 85% of which are singletons. Sequencing was performed on naive CD4+ T cells from PBMCs. Subset noted: CD45RA+ positively selected. The receptors were gathered from a man aged 18 to 30 in good health. Some clones in this sample may be carry-over from other donors' samples.

This chain links TRBV5-5 with TRBJ2-2, with 8 bases fitting TRBD1. J gave up 5 bases and V 6 bases, and 9 bases lay outside the gene matches. The CDR3 covers 15 residues. Germline CDR1 reads SGHKS; CDR2 reads YYEKEE (reference sequence). The CDR3 loop reads CASTTGQGRTGELFF. CDR3 nucleotides: TGTGCCAGCACTACAGGACAGGGCAGGACCGGGGAGCTGTTTTTT.

This clone was counted once. The rearrangement uses TRBV11-2 and TRBJ2-2; 13 bases align to TRBD2. This CDR3 region has 16 residues. V shed 5 bases and J 6 bases; nucleotides not matched to a gene: 6. Germline loops: CDR1 SGHAT, CDR2 FQNNGV. The CDR3 loop reads CASSERTSGSAGELFF. CDR3 nucleotides: TGTGCCAGCAGCGAACGGACTAGCGGGAGTGCCGGGGAGCTGTTTTTT. Variable domain in full (rest from reference TRBV11-2 and TRBJ2-2): EAGVAQSPRYKIIEKRQSVAFWCNPISGHATLYWYQQILGQGPKLLIQFQNNGVVDDSQLPKDRFSAERLKGVDSTLKIQPAKLEDSAVYLCASSERTSGSAGELFFGEGSRLTVL.

Worth noting for this clone: This same CDR3 is encoded by further DNA sequences in the sample. The chain has TRBV2 and TRBJ2-3, with 9 bases fitting TRBD2. From germline, CDR1 is SNHLY and CDR2 FYNNEI. Germline trimming cut 4 bases from V and 3 bases from J; bases unmatched to any gene: 5. There are 15 residues in the CDR3. The CDR3 here is CASSVGLAGTDTQYF. For the CDR3, the DNA is TGTGCCAGCAGTGTTGGGCTAGCGGGAACAGATACGCAGTATTTT. Complete variable domain (other parts from reference TRBV2 and TRBJ2-3): EPEVTQTPSHQVTQMGQEVILRCVPISNHLYFYWYRQILGQKVEFLVSFYNNEISEKSEIFDDQFSVERPDGSNFTLKIRSTKLEDSAMYFCASSVGLAGTDTQYFGPGTRLTVL.

This clone came up once. Other DNA sequences in this specimen translate into the identical CDR3. The chain has TRBV11-2 and TRBJ1-5; D remains unclear. Germline V gives CDR1 SGHAT, CDR2 FQNNGV. CDR3 length equals 13 residues. The V end was cut by 5 bases, the J end by 3 bases, with 8 bases between. CDR3 protein: CASSPGFNQPQHF. In DNA form, the CDR3 reads TGTGCCAGCAGCCCGGGGTTCAATCAGCCCCAGCATTTT. Drawing the rest from reference TRBV11-2 and TRBJ1-5, the complete variable domain is EAGVAQSPRYKIIEKRQSVAFWCNPISGHATLYWYQQILGQGPKLLIQFQNNGVVDDSQLPKDRFSAERLKGVDSTLKIQPAKLEDSAVYLCASSPGFNQPQHFGDGTRLSIL.

The CDR3 bases are TGTGCCGCATCAAGAACTAGCGCCTACAATGAGCAGTTCTTC. Its translation: CAASRTSAYNEQFF. This chain joins TRBV10-3 and TRBJ2-1; 7 bases match TRBD2. The germline CDR1 and CDR2 sequences are ENHRY and SYGVKD. Losses at the gene ends were 11 bases for V and 2 bases for J; bases not matched to a gene: 9. The CDR3 runs 14 residues.

The chain joins TRBV2 to TRBJ2-5, with 7 bases fitting TRBD1. V shed 7 bases and J 4 bases; nucleotides not matched to a gene: 9. The CDR3 length is 14 residues. Germline-derived CDR1 and CDR2 are SNHLY and FYNNEI. The CDR3 sequence is CASTYRGPLETQYF. The DNA of the CDR3 is TGTGCCAGCACTTACAGGGGTCCCCTAGAGACCCAGTACTTC.

The chain joins TRBV1 to TRBJ1-5. TRBV1 is a pseudogene segment. The CDR3 extends over 19 amino acids. CDR3 residues: CTSSQDLRVPAKSNQPQHF. For the CDR3, the DNA is TGCACCAGCAGCCAAGATCTTAGAGTGCCAGCCAAGAGCAATCAGCCCCAGCATTTT.

The rearrangement joins TRBV6-1 to TRBJ2-1; TRBD2 might be the D (6 bases). Trimming removed 7 bases at V and 5 bases at J, with 12 bases between. Germline CDR1 MNHNS, CDR2 SASEGT. The CDR3 has 13 residues. This CDR3 reads CASMAGYNNEQFF. CDR3 nucleotide sequence: TGTGCCAGCATGGCGGGGTACAACAATGAGCAGTTCTTC.

The gene calls are TRBV4-3 and TRBJ2-3, with TRBD2 matching over 11 bases. CDR1 is LGHNA, CDR2 YSLEER, per germline. V trimming: 4 bases; J trimming: 3 bases; junction bases outside the gene matches: 6. The CDR3 has 16 amino acids. The CDR3, as DNA: TGCGCCAGCAGCCGGGGACTAGCGGCGCTTACAGATACGCAGTATTTT. Its protein product is CASSRGLAALTDTQYF.

V is TRBV5-1 and J is TRBJ2-1; 7 nucleotides align to TRBD2. The germline CDR1 and CDR2 sequences are SGHRS and YFSETQ. J lost 4 bases, V lost 0 bases, and 7 bases had no gene match. This CDR3 spans 16 amino acids. CDR3 nucleotides: TGCGCCAGCAGCTTGGCCGCCGGGACTAAGTACAATGAGCAGTTCTTC. Protein product: CASSLAAGTKYNEQFF.

J is TRBJ1-1 and V is TRBV7-2; TRBD1 matches 7 bases. The ends lost 3 bases at V and 11 bases at J; junction bases unmatched: 6. CDR3 length: 12 amino acids. CDR1 SGHTA and CDR2 FQGNSA come from the germline V gene. The CDR3 is CASSFAQGMAFF. As DNA, the CDR3 is TGTGCCAGCAGCTTCGCACAGGGGATGGCTTTCTTT.

The rearrangement links TRBV2 to TRBJ1-4, with D perhaps matching TRBD1 (5 bases). The CDR3 contains 15 residues. Germline V gene sequence: CDR1 SNHLY, CDR2 FYNNEI. Trimming removed 4 bases at V and 5 bases at J, with 14 bases between. The CDR3 region is CASSVLVGGNEKLFF. For the CDR3, the DNA is TGTGCCAGCAGTGTCCTAGTTGGGGGGAATGAAAAACTGTTTTTT.

The chain has TRBV4-2 and TRBJ2-3, with TRBD2 as a possible D gene (6 bases). This CDR3 has 17 residues. With 4 bases removed from V and 0 bases from J, the gap between germline ends came to 17 bases. Germline loops: CDR1 LGHNA, CDR2 YNFKEQ. CDR3 residues: CASSRRQASVSTDTQYF. As DNA, the CDR3 is TGTGCCAGCAGCCGTAGGCAGGCTAGCGTTAGCACAGATACGCAGTATTTT.

The chain combines TRBV10-3 with TRBJ1-4; the D gene is possibly TRBD1 (5 bases). Germline V CDR1 and CDR2: ENHRY, SYGVKD. With 3 bases removed from V and 6 bases from J, the gap between germline ends came to 11 bases. CDR3 length equals 14 residues. This chain's CDR3 is CAISDRERYEKLFF. CDR3 sequence (DNA): TGTGCCATCAGTGACAGGGAGCGATATGAAAAACTGTTTTTT.

The V call is TRBV30, the J call TRBJ1-2; D uncertain. Germline CDR1 reads GTSNPN; CDR2 reads SVGIG (reference sequence). The CDR3 is 15 amino acids. V was trimmed by 4 bases and J by 2 bases, leaving 17 bases between them. The CDR3 DNA sequence: TGTGCCTGGAATCATGTCGGCCTAGCAAACTATGGCTACACCTTC. Its protein product is CAWNHVGLANYGYTF.

With regard to this clone: This same CDR3 is encoded by further DNA sequences in the sample. The gene calls are TRBV11-2 and TRBJ2-1; no reliable D call. CDR1 SGHAT and CDR2 FQNNGV come from the germline V gene. Trimming removed 1 base at V and 8 bases at J, with 3 bases between. This CDR3 has 11 residues. The CDR3 DNA reads as TGTGCCAGCAGCTTAGTAGATGAGCAGTTCTTC. Translating gives CASSLVDEQFF.

The V and J genes are TRBV5-4 and TRBJ2-7; the match to TRBD1 covers 7 bases. J gave up 1 base and V 3 bases, and 4 bases lay outside the gene matches. The CDR3 loop spans 14 amino acids. Germline V CDR1 and CDR2: SGHNT, YYREEE (reference sequence). CDR3 sequence reads: CASSWDSLSYEQYF. The CDR3 nucleotides read TGTGCCAGCAGCTGGGACAGCTTGTCCTACGAGCAGTACTTC. Complete variable domain (other parts from reference TRBV5-4 and TRBJ2-7): ETGVTQSPTHLIKTRGQQVTLRCSSQSGHNTVSWYQQALGQGPQFIFQYYREEENGRGNFPPRFSGLQFPNYSSELNVNALELDDSALYLCASSWDSLSYEQYFGPGTRLTVT.